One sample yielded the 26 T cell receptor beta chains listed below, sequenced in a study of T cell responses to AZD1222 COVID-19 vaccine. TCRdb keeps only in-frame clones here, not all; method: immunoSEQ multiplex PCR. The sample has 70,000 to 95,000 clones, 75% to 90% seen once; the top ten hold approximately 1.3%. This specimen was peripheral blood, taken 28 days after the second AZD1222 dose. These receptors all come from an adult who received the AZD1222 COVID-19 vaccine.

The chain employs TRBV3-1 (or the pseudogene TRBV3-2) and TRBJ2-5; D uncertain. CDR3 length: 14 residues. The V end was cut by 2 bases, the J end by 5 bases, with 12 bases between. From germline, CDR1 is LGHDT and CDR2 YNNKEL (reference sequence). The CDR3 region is CASSQLLSEETQYF. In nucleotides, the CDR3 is TGTGCCAGCAGCCAACTACTAAGCGAGGAGACCCAGTACTTC.

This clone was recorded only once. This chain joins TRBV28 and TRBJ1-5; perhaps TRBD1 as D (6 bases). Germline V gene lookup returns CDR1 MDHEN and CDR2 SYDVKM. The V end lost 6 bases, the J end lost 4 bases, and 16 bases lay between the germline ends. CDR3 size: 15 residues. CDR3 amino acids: CASSNSGTLNQPQHF. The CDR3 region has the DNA TGTGCCAGCAGCAATTCCGGGACATTGAATCAGCCCCAGCATTTT.

The CDR3 is CASSAEDRSNEKLFF. CDR3 DNA sequence: TGTGCCAGTAGTGCCGAGGACCGATCGAATGAAAAACTGTTTTTT. V usage is TRBV19 and J usage is TRBJ1-4; D is unclear. Germline lookup yields CDR1 LNHDA and CDR2 SQIVND (reference sequence). There are 15 residues in the CDR3. Trimming removed 5 bases from V and 5 bases from J, with 15 bases in between.

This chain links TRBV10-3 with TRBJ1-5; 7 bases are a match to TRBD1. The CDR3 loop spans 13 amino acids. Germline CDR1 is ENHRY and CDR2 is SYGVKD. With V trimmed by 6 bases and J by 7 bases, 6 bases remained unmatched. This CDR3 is CAISDQGVQPQHF. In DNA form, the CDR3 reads TGTGCCATCAGCGACCAGGGGGTGCAGCCCCAGCATTTT.

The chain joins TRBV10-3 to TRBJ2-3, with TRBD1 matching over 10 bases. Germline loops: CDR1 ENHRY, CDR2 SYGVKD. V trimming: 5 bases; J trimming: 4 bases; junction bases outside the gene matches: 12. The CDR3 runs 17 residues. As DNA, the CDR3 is TGTGCCATCAGTCCCGGCAGGGGACAGGGGAATGCAGATACGCAGTATTTT. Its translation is CAISPGRGQGNADTQYF.

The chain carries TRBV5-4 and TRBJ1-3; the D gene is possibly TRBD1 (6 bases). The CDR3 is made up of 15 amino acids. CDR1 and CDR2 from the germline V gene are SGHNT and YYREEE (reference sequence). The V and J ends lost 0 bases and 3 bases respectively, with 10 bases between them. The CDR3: CASSLAGRGGNTIYF. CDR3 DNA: TGTGCCAGCAGCTTGGCGGGCAGGGGTGGAAACACCATATATTTT.

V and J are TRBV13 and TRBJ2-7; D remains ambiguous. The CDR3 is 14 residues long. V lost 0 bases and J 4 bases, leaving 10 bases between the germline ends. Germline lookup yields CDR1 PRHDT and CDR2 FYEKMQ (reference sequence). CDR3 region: CASSLGQALYEQYF. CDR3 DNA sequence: TGTGCCAGCAGCTTAGGGCAGGCTCTTTACGAGCAGTACTTC.

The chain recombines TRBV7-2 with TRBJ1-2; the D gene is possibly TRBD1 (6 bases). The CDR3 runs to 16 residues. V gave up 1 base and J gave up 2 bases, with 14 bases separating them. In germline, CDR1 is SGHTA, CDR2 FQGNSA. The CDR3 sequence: CASSLVGGGENYGYTF. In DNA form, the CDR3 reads TGTGCCAGCAGCTTAGTCGGTGGGGGCGAGAACTATGGCTACACCTTC.

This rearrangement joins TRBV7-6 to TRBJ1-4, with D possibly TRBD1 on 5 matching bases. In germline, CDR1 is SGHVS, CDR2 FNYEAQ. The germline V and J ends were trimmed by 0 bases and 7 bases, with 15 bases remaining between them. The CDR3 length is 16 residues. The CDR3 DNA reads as TGTGCCAGCAGCTTAGCCGTTCCCCCGGGGGGTGAAAAACTGTTTTTT. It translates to CASSLAVPPGGEKLFF.

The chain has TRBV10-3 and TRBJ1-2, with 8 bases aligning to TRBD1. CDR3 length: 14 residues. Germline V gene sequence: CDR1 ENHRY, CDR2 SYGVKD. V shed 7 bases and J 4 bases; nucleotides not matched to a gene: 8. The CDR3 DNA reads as TGTGCCATCACCGCCGGACAGGGCGGCTATGGCTACACCTTC. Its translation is CAITAGQGGYGYTF.

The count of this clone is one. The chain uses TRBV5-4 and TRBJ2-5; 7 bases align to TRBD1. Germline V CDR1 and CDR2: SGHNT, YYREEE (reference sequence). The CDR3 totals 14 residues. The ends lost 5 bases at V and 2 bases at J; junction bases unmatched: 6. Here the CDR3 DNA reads TGTGCCAGCAGAACAGGGACAGAACAAGAGACCCAGTACTTC. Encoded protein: CASRTGTEQETQYF. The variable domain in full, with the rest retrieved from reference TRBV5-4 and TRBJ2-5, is ETGVTQSPTHLIKTRGQQVTLRCSSQSGHNTVSWYQQALGQGPQFIFQYYREEENGRGNFPPRFSGLQFPNYSSELNVNALELDDSALYLCASRTGTEQETQYFGPGTRLLVL.

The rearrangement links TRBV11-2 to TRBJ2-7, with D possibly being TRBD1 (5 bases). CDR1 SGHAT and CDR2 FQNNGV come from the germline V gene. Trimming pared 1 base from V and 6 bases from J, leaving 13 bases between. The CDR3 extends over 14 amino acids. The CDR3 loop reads CASSLGHRWGEQYF. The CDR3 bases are TGTGCCAGCAGCTTAGGGCACAGGTGGGGCGAGCAGTACTTC.

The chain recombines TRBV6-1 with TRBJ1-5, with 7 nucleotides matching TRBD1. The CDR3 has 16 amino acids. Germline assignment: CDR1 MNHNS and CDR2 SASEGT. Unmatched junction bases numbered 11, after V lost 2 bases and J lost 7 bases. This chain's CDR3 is CASSESDYRTGQPQHF. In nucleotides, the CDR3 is TGTGCCAGCAGTGAATCCGACTATCGGACAGGCCAGCCCCAGCATTTT.

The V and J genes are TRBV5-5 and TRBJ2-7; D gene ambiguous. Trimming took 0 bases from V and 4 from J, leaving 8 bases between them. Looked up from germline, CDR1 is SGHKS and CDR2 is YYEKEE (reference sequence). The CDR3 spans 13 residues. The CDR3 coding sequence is TGTGCCAGCAGCTTGGCCGCAGATTACGAGCAGTACTTC. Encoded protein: CASSLAADYEQYF.

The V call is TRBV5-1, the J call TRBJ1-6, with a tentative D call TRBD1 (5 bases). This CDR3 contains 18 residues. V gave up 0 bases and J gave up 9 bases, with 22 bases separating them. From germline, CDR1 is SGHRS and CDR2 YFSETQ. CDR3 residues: CASSLAGDSTWSSSPLHF. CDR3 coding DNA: TGCGCCAGCAGCTTGGCGGGGGACTCGACATGGTCTAGTTCACCCCTCCACTTT.

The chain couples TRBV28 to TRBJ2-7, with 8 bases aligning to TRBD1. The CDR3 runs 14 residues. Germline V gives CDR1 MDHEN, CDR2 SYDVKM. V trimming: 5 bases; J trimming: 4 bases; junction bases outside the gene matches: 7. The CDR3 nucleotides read TGTGCCAGCAGTCCCCGGGACAGGTTTTACGAGCAGTACTTC. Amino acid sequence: CASSPRDRFYEQYF.

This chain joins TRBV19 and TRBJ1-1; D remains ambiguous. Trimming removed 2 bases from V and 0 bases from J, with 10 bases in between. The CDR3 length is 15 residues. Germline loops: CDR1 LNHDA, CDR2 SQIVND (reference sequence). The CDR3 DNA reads TGTGCCAGTAGTATACAAGCCAGGTTGAACACTGAAGCTTTCTTT. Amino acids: CASSIQARLNTEAFF. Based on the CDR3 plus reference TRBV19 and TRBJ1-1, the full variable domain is DGGITQSPKYLFRKEGQNVTLSCEQNLNHDAMYWYRQDPGQGLRLIYYSQIVNDFQKGDIAEGYSVSREKKESFPLTVTSAQKNPTAFYLCASSIQARLNTEAFFGQGTRLTVV.

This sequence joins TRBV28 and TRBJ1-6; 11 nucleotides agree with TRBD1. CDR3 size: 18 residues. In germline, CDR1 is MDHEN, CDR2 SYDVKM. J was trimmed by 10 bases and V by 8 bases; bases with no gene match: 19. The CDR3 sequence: CASGGALEGGTGGSPLHF. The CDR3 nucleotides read TGTGCCAGCGGGGGCGCCCTCGAAGGGGGGACAGGGGGATCACCCCTCCACTTT.

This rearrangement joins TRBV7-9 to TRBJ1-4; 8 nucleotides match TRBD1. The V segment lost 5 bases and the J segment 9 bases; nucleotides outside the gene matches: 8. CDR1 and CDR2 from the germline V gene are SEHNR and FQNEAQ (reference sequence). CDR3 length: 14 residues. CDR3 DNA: TGTGCCAGCAGCCCTAGGGGGACAGGAAAAAAACTGTTTTTT. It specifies CASSPRGTGKKLFF.

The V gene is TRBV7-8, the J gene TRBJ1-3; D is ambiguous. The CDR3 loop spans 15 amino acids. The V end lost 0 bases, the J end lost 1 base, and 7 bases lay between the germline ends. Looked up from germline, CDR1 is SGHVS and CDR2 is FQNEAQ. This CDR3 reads CASSLAMGSGNTIYF. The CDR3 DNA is TGTGCCAGCAGCTTAGCGATGGGTTCTGGAAACACCATATATTTT.

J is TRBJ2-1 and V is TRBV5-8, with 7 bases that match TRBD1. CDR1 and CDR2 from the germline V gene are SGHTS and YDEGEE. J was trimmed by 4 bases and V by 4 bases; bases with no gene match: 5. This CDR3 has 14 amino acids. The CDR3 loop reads CASSGGQLYNEQFF. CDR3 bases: TGTGCCAGCAGCGGGGGACAGTTATACAATGAGCAGTTCTTC. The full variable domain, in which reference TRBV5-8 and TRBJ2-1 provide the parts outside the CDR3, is EAGVTQSPTHLIKTRGQQATLRCSPISGHTSVYWYQQALGLGLQFLLWYDEGEERNRGNFPPRFSGRQFPNYSSELNVNALELEDSALYLCASSGGQLYNEQFFGPGTRLTVL.

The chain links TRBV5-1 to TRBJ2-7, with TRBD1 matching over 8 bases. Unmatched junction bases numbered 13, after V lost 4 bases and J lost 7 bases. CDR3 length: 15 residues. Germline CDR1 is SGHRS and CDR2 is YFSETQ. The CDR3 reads CASSPAGTGGREQYF. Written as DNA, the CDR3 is TGCGCCAGCAGCCCAGCCGGGACAGGAGGGCGGGAGCAGTACTTC.

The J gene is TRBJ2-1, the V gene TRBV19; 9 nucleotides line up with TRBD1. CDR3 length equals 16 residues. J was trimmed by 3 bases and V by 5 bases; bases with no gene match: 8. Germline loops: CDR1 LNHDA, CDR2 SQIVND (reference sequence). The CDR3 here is CASSPTQDRGYNEQFF. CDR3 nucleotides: TGTGCCAGTAGTCCCACTCAGGACAGGGGCTACAATGAGCAGTTCTTC.

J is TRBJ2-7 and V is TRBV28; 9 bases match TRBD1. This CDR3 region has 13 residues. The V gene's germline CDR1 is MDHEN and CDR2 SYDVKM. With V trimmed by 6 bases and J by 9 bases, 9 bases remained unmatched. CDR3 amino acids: CASRETGGRGQYF. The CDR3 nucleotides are TGTGCCAGCAGGGAAACAGGGGGCCGAGGGCAGTACTTC.

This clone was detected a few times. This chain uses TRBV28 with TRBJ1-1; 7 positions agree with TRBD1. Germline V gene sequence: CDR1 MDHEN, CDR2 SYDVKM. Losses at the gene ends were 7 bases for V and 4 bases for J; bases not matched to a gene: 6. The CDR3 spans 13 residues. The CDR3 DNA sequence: TGTGCCAGCAACCGCAAGGGGGCCACTGAAGCTTTCTTT. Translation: CASNRKGATEAFF.

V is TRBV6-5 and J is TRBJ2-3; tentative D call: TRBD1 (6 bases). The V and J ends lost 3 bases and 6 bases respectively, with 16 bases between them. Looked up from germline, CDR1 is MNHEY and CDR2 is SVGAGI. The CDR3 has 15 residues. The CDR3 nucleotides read TGTGCCAGCAGTTATTTGGGGGCGGGTGGTGATACGCAGTATTTT. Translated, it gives CASSYLGAGGDTQYF.